Many counts were recorded for the clone carrying this T cell receptor (beta chain). The antigen remains undetermined. This sample is part of a study of breast tumors, draining lymph nodes, adjacent tissues. Study-level findings and limits: Data fit most tumor T cells coming from lymph node, expanding in tumor. Data only fit, rather than demonstrated, lymph node origin of most tumor T cells. Tumors had less TCR diversity than lymph nodes, more than nontumor tissue.

A single record per CDR3 protein comes from TCRdb applying MiXCR to the multiplex PCR reads. The repertoire holds 45,000 to 65,000 distinct CDR3 sequences, with 42% as singletons. The J segment lost 0 bases and the V segment lost 2 bases, leaving 5 bases of the junction unmatched. This CDR3 contains 18 residues. The germline gives CDR1 SGHTA, CDR2 FQGNSA. Sample: breast tumor tissue. The chain recombines TRBV7-2 with TRBJ2-4; 12 nucleotides match TRBD2. This sequence was found in a female donor with breast cancer. Some clones in this sample may be carry-over from other donors' samples. The CDR3 loop reads CASSLRTSGDLAKNIQYF. As DNA, the CDR3 is TGTGCCAGCAGCTTACGGACTAGCGGGGACTTAGCCAAAAACATTCAGTACTTC. Variable domain in full (rest from reference TRBV7-2 and TRBJ2-4): GAGVSQSPSNKVTEKGKDVELRCDPISGHTALYWYRQSLGQGLEFLIYFQGNSAPDKSGLPSDRFSAERTGGSVSTLTIQRTQQEDSAVYLCASSLRTSGDLAKNIQYFGAGTRLSVL.